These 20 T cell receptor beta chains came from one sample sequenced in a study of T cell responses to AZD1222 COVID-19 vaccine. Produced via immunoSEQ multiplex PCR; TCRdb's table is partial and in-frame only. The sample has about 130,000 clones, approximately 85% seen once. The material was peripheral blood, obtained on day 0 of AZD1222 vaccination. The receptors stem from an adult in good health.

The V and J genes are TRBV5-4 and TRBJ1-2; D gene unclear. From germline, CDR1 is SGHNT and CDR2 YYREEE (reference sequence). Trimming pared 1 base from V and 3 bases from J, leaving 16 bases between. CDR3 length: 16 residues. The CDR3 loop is CASSLPGRRQYYGYTF. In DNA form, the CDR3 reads TGTGCCAGCAGCTTGCCTGGACGGAGGCAATACTATGGCTACACCTTC.

The CDR3 sequence is CASSSGGFNEQFF. The CDR3 region has the DNA TGCGCCAGCAGCTCAGGGGGGTTCAATGAGCAGTTCTTC. The J gene is TRBJ2-1, the V gene TRBV5-1, with TRBD1 as a possible D gene (7 bases). Germline V gives CDR1 SGHRS, CDR2 YFSETQ. This CDR3 has 13 amino acids. The germline V and J ends were trimmed by 3 bases and 6 bases, with 10 bases remaining between them.

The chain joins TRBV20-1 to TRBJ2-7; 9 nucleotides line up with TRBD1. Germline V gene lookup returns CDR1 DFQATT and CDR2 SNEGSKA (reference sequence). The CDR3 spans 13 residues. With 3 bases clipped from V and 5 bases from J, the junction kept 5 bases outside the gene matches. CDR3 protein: CSASFGTGHEQYF. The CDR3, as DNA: TGCAGTGCTAGTTTTGGGACAGGGCACGAGCAGTACTTC.

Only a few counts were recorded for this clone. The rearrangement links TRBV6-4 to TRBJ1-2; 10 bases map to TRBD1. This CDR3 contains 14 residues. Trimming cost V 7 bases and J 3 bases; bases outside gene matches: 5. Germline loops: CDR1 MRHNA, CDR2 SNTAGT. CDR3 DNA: TGTGCCAGCAATTATGGACAGGGGGACTATGGCTACACCTTC. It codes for CASNYGQGDYGYTF.

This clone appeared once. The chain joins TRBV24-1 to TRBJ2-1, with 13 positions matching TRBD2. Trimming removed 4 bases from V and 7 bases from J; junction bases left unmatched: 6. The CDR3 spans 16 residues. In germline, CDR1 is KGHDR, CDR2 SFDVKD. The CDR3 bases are TGTGCCACCAGTGAACGACTAGCGGGAGGCCGGAATGAGCAGTTCTTC. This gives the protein CATSERLAGGRNEQFF.

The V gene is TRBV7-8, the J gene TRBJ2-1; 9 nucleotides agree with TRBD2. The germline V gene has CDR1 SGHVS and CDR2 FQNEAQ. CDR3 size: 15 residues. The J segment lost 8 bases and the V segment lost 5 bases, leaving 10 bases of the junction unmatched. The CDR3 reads CASSPSGGRAYEQFF. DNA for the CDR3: TGTGCCAGCAGCCCCTCTGGCGGGAGGGCTTATGAGCAGTTCTTC. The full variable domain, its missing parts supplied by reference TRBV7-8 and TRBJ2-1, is GAGVSQSPRYKVAKRGQDVALRCDPISGHVSLFWYQQALGQGPEFLTYFQNEAQLDKSGLPSDRFFAERPEGSVSTLKIQRTQQEDSAVYLCASSPSGGRAYEQFFGPGTRLTVL.

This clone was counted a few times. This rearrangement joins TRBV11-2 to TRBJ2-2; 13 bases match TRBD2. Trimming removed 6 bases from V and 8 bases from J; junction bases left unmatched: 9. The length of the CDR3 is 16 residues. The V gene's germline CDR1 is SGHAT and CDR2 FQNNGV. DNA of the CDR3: TGTGCCAGCAGGGATCCGGGACTAGCGGGGAGAGGGGAGCTGTTTTTT. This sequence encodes CASRDPGLAGRGELFF. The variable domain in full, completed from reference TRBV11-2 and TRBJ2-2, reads EAGVAQSPRYKIIEKRQSVAFWCNPISGHATLYWYQQILGQGPKLLIQFQNNGVVDDSQLPKDRFSAERLKGVDSTLKIQPAKLEDSAVYLCASRDPGLAGRGELFFGEGSRLTVL.

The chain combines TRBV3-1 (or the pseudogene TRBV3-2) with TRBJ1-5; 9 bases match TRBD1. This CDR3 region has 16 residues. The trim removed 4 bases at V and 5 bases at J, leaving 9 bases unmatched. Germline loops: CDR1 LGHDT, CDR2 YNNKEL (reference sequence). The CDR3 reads CASSRTGAGRDQPQHF. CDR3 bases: TGTGCCAGCAGCCGGACAGGGGCCGGGCGGGATCAGCCCCAGCATTTT.

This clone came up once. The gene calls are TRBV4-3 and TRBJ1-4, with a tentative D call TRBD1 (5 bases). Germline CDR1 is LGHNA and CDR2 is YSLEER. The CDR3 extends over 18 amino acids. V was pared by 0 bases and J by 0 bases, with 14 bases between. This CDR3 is CASSQDGTPSATNEKLFF. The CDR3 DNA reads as TGCGCCAGCAGCCAAGACGGGACCCCTTCTGCAACTAATGAAAAACTGTTTTTT.

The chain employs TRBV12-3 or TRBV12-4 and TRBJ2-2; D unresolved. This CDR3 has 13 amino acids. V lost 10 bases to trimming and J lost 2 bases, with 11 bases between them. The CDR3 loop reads CAIQKRNTGELFF. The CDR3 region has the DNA TGTGCCATCCAAAAAAGAAACACCGGGGAGCTGTTTTTT.

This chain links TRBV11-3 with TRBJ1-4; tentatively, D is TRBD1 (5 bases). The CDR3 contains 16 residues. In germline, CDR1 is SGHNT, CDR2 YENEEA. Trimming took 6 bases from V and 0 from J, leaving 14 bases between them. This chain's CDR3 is CASRLGTLSTNEKLFF. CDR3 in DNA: TGTGCCAGCAGACTAGGGACCTTATCAACTAATGAAAAACTGTTTTTT.

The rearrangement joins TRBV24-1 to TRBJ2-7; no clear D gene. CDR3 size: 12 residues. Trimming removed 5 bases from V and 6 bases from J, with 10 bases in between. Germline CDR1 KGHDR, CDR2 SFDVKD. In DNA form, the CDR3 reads TGTGCCACCAGTGGGGCTACTGGCGAGCAGTACTTC. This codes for CATSGATGEQYF.

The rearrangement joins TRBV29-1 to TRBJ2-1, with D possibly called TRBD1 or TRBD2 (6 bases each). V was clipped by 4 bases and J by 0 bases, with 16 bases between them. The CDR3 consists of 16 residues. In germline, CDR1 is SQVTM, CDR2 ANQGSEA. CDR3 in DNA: TGCAGCGTTGCGACCCGGGGGCGTAGCTCCTACAATGAGCAGTTCTTC. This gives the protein CSVATRGRSSYNEQFF.

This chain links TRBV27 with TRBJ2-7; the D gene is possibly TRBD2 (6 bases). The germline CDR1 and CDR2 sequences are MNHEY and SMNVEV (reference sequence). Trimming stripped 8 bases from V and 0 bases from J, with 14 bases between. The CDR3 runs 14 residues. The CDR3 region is CASSVGTLSYEQYF. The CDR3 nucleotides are TGTGCCAGCTCCGTCGGGACTCTCTCCTACGAGCAGTACTTC.

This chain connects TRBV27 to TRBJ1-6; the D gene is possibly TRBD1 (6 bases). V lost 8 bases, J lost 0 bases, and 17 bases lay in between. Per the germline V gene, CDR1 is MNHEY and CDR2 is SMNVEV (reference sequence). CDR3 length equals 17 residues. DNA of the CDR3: TGTGCCAGCCGAAGGACAGCCTCAAGCTCCTATAATTCACCCCTCCACTTT. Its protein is CASRRTASSSYNSPLHF.

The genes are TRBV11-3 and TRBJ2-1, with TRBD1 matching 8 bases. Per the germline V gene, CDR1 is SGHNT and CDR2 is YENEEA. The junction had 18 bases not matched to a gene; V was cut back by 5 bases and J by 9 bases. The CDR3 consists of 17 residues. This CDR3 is CASSLLYARTGPGEQFF. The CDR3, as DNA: TGTGCCAGCAGCCTCCTCTACGCAAGGACAGGGCCGGGTGAGCAGTTCTTC.

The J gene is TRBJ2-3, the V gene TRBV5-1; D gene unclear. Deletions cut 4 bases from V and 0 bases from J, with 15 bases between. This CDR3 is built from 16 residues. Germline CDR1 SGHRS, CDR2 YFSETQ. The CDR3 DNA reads TGCGCCAGCAGCCGGACCCCTCGACGGAGCACAGATACGCAGTATTTT. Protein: CASSRTPRRSTDTQYF.

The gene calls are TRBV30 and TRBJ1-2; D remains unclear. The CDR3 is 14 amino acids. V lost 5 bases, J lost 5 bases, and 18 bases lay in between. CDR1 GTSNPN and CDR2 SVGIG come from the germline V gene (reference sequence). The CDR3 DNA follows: TGTGCCTGGTTTCACGAGAGGCGCGGGTATGGCTACACCTTC. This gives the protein CAWFHERRGYGYTF.

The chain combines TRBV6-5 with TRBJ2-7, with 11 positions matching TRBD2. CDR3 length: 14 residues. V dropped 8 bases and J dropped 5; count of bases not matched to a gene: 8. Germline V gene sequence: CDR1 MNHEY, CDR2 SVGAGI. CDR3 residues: CASRTSGSYHEQYF. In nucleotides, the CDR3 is TGTGCCAGCCGAACTAGCGGGAGCTACCACGAGCAGTACTTC.

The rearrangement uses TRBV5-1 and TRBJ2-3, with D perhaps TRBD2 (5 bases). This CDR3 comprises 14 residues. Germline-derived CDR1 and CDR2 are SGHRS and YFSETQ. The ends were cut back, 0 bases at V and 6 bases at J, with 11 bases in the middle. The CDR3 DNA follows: TGCGCCAGCAGCTTGGACCGGGATCGGGATACGCAGTATTTT. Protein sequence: CASSLDRDRDTQYF.